This is a list of T cell receptor beta chains from one sample in a study of cytomegalovirus exposure and HLA in healthy donors. Measured with immunoSEQ multiplex PCR; TCRdb has only the in-frame clones, and not every one. The data contain 75,000 to 90,000 clones, nearly 80% of them singletons. Sample: PBMCs. All receptors come from a man in his forties in good health and CMV-seronegative. The CDR3 runs from the conserved cysteine through the conserved F or W. D genes are given only for firm matches. Clone size is not always given. Where it is, it says once, few, many or a class for expanded clones.

D,J,length,size,V,CDR3,DNA
.,TRBJ2-7,15,.,TRBV6-1,CASEERGAGVYEQYF,TGTGCCAGCGAGGAGAGGGGGGCGGGAGTCTACGAGCAGTACTTC
.,TRBJ1-2,13,few,TRBV30,CAWSEGTRYGYTF,TGTGCCTGGAGTGAAGGGACACGGTATGGCTACACCTTC
TRBD2,TRBJ2-3,13,.,TRBV2,CASRGTITDTQYF,TGTGCCAGCAGGGGGACTATCACAGATACGCAGTATTTT
.,TRBJ2-2,14,few,TRBV7-3,CASSLTRGNGELFF,TGTGCCAGCAGCTTAACGCGGGGCAACGGGGAGCTGTTTTTT
.,TRBJ2-7,15,few,TRBV5-1,CASSLAPPQDDEQYF,TGCGCCAGCAGCTTGGCCCCCCCCCAGGATGACGAGCAGTACTTC
TRBD1,TRBJ1-4,16,.,TRBV7-9,CASSLYRGGPNEKLFF,TGTGCCAGCAGCTTATACAGGGGGGGACCAAATGAAAAACTGTTTTTT
.,TRBJ2-7,13,.,TRBV30,CAWRAGQFYEQYF,TGTGCCTGGAGGGCGGGACAGTTCTACGAGCAGTACTTC
.,TRBJ2-7,11,.,TRBV27,CASSSGYEQYF,TGTGCCAGCAGTTCGGGGTACGAGCAGTACTTC
TRBD1,TRBJ1-5,13,.,TRBV5-1,CASSRGRDQPQHF,TGCGCCAGCAGCAGGGGGCGCGATCAGCCCCAGCATTTT
.,TRBJ2-2,15,once,TRBV13,CASSPGDSAPGELFF,TGTGCCAGCAGCCCGGGGGACTCTGCACCCGGGGAGCTGTTTTTT
.,TRBJ1-3,15,.,TRBV9,CASSVGGDSGNTIYF,TGTGCCAGCAGCGTAGGGGGAGACTCTGGAAACACCATATATTTT
TRBD1,TRBJ2-7,16,.,TRBV5-1,CASSLEPGQGRYEQYF,TGCGCCAGCAGCTTAGAACCGGGACAGGGGCGGTACGAGCAGTACTTC
.,TRBJ2-2,16,.,TRBV7-3,CASSLTGDGGTGELFF,TGTGCCAGCAGCTTAACGGGAGACGGGGGCACCGGGGAGCTGTTTTTT
.,TRBJ2-6,16,few,TRBV7-9,CASSLALRAGANVLTF,TGTGCCAGCAGCTTAGCGCTGAGGGCTGGGGCCAACGTCCTGACTTTC
TRBD1,TRBJ2-2,19,.,TRBV19,CASSIRAGLGQGGTGELFF,TGTGCCAGTAGTATTCGCGCGGGACTAGGACAGGGGGGAACCGGGGAGCTGTTTTTT
.,TRBJ1-2,12,.,TRBV2,CASSEGRPGHTF,TGTGCCAGCAGTGAGGGGCGACCTGGCCACACCTTC
TRBD1,TRBJ2-5,14,.,TRBV2,CASSDRDRRETQYF,TGTGCCAGCAGTGACCGGGACAGAAGAGAGACCCAGTACTTC
.,TRBJ1-5,12,.,TRBV9,CASSAGGQPQHF,TGTGCCAGCAGCGCGGGAGGACAGCCCCAGCATTTT
TRBD1,TRBJ2-5,15,.,TRBV6-1,CASSEGTGAQETQYF,TGTGCCAGCAGTGAAGGGACAGGGGCCCAAGAGACCCAGTACTTC
TRBD1,TRBJ2-2,16,few,TRBV7-9,CASSFKGQGGTGELFF,TGTGCCAGCAGCTTCAAGGGACAGGGGGGCACCGGGGAGCTGTTTTTT
.,TRBJ1-5,15,.,TRBV5-8,CASSLGHHNHQPQHF,TGTGCCAGCAGCTTGGGACACCACAACCATCAGCCCCAGCATTTT
.,TRBJ2-1,13,.,TRBV7-9,CASSLGTINEQFF,TGTGCCAGCAGCTTAGGGACTATCAATGAGCAGTTCTTC